This is a list of T cell receptor beta chains from one sample in a study of T-cell reconstitution after alpha-beta-depleted transplantation in children. TCRdb processed the PCR reads anew with MiXCR; each CDR3 protein has one entry. The table lists a few hundred thousand distinct CDR3 sequences, 43% of them singletons, with 25% to 30% in the top ten. The specimen comprised PBMCs, sampled before TCRalphabeta/CD19-depleted stem cell transplant. The receptors originated from a girl aged 2 to 9 with aplastic anemia, due to receive a stem cell transplant. CDR3s include the opening cysteine and the closing phenylalanine or tryptophan. D genes are given only for firm matches. Size tells how often a clone was seen (once, few, many) or the class of an expanded clone, and some rows leave it out.

j_call v_call clone_size d_call cdr3_nt cdr3_aa
TRBJ2-2 TRBV6-1 NA TRBD1 TGTGCCAGCGTCATTGGGACAGCGAACACCGGGGAGCTGTTTTTT CASVIGTANTGELFF
TRBJ2-1 TRBV5-1 NA NA TGCGCCAGCAGCCTAGCGCAAATCTCCTACAATGAGCAGTTCTTC CASSLAQISYNEQFF
TRBJ2-3 TRBV5-5 few TRBD2 TGTGCCAGCAGCACTATAGCGGGAGGGTTCACAGATACGCAGTATTTT CASSTIAGGFTDTQYF
TRBJ1-5 TRBV27 NA NA TGTGCCAGCAGTTTTGGAATTAGCAATCAGCCCCAGCATTTT CASSFGISNQPQHF
TRBJ2-7 TRBV20-1 many TRBD2 TGCAGTGCATCCCGCGGGAGTGTGGCCGAGCAGTACTTC CSASRGSVAEQYF
TRBJ1-2 TRBV6-6 NA NA TGTGCCAGCAGCACCGACAGCCCCCAAGGCTACACCTTC CASSTDSPQGYTF
TRBJ2-1 TRBV5-4 few TRBD2 TGTGCCAGCAGCTTGGCCGGGAGGGGGGGGAGGAATGAGCAGTTCTTC CASSLAGRGGRNEQFF
TRBJ2-4 TRBV7-3 NA NA TGTGCCAGCAGCTTACAGGCAGGGGAGGGGAACATTCAGTACTTC CASSLQAGEGNIQYF
TRBJ2-7 TRBV5-5 NA TRBD2 TGTGCCAGCAGCTTGGGCGGGACTAGCGGGATCTACGAGCAGTACTTC CASSLGGTSGIYEQYF
TRBJ2-6 TRBV10-3 few NA TGTGCCACTACAGAACAGCAATCTGGGGCCAACGTCCTGACTTTC CATTEQQSGANVLTF
TRBJ2-3 TRBV19 NA NA TGTGCCACCTCCACAGATACGCAGTATTTT CATSTDTQYF
TRBJ1-1 TRBV5-1 few NA TGCGCCAGCAGCTTCTACCCTAGGGGTACTGAAGCTTTCTTT CASSFYPRGTEAFF
TRBJ2-7 TRBV5-1 NA TRBD2 TGCGCCAGCAGCTCGACTAGCGGAAATCTACGAGAGCAGTACTTC CASSSTSGNLREQYF
TRBJ2-7 TRBV7-6 NA TRBD2 TGTGCCAGCAGCCCCGGGGGGGTGCGAGGCTCCTACGAGCAGTACTTC CASSPGGVRGSYEQYF
TRBJ2-2 TRBV3-1 many TRBD1 TGTGCCAGCAGCCAGGGGACAGACACCGGGGAGCTGTTTTTT CASSQGTDTGELFF
TRBJ2-5 TRBV5-1 NA TRBD2 TGCGCCAGCAGCTCCCGACTAGCGGGGGCGAGAGAGACCCAGTACTTC CASSSRLAGARETQYF
TRBJ2-3 TRBV29-1 NA NA TGCAGCGTCTTCGGGGCGGGACACAACACAGATACGCAGTATTTT CSVFGAGHNTDTQYF
TRBJ1-5 TRBV12-3/TRBV12-4 NA NA TGTGCCAGCACCGGGGTGGGAGCGAAGCCCCAGCATTTT CASTGVGAKPQHF
TRBJ2-3 TRBV20-1 NA NA TGCAGTGCTAGGAAGCAGCGACGACCAGATACGCAGTATTTT CSARKQRRPDTQYF
TRBJ2-7 TRBV6-5 NA NA TGTGCCAGCAGTTACTCGATGCACGAGCAGTACTTC CASSYSMHEQYF
TRBJ2-1 TRBV27 few NA TGTGCCAGCAGTTTTGTACCCGTCGGAGGAGAGCAGTTCTTC CASSFVPVGGEQFF
TRBJ2-3 TRBV18 NA TRBD2 TGTGCCAGCTCACCACCGGGACTAGCGGGCCTCACAGATACGCAGTATTTT CASSPPGLAGLTDTQYF
TRBJ2-5 TRBV5-1 NA TRBD2 TGCGCCAGCAGCTCGCACGGACTAGCGGGAGGGGAGACCCAGTACTTC CASSSHGLAGGETQYF
TRBJ2-7 TRBV7-3 NA TRBD2 TGTGCCAGCAGCTTAGAATCGCCTAGCGGGTTCCTCATCTACGAGCAGTACTTC CASSLESPSGFLIYEQYF
TRBJ2-7 TRBV28 few TRBD1 TGTGCCAGCAGGGCTCAGGGGGATAGTTACGAGCAGTACTTC CASRAQGDSYEQYF
TRBJ2-1 TRBV11-2 NA NA TGTGCCAGCAGCTTAGACAAGGCTCGAGAGCAGTTCTTC CASSLDKAREQFF
TRBJ2-7 TRBV20-1 NA NA TGCAGTGCTATGGGGCAGGGCTACGAGCAGTACTTC CSAMGQGYEQYF
TRBJ1-4 TRBV11-2 few TRBD1 TGTGCCAGCAGCCTAACTCCGGGACAGTTTGAAAAACTGTTTTTT CASSLTPGQFEKLFF
TRBJ1-5 TRBV11-2 many NA TGTGCCAGCAGCCTATATCCCCAGACGGGTTATAGCAATCAGCCCCAGCATTTT CASSLYPQTGYSNQPQHF
TRBJ2-7 TRBV20-1 NA TRBD2 TGCAGTGCCGGGGGGACTCCTAACTACGAGCAGTACTTC CSAGGTPNYEQYF
TRBJ1-1 TRBV5-1 NA TRBD1 TGCGCCAGCACACCCGCAGGGGGGAACACTGAAGCTTTCTTT CASTPAGGNTEAFF
TRBJ2-3 TRBV20-1 NA TRBD2 TGCAGTGCTAGGGCGGGGGGACACACAGATACGCAGTATTTT CSARAGGHTDTQYF
TRBJ2-5 TRBV2 NA NA TGTGCCAGCAGTTGGGCGGAGACCCAGTACTTC CASSWAETQYF
TRBJ2-6 TRBV28 few NA TGTGCCAGCCTGCAGGGGGCCAACGTCCTGACTTTC CASLQGANVLTF
TRBJ1-2 TRBV20-1 NA NA TGCAGTGCTAGCCCCCTTCGGGCGGTCTTTAGCTACACCTTC CSASPLRAVFSYTF
TRBJ1-1 TRBV5-1 few TRBD1 TGCGCCAGCAGCTTGGGACAGGGCGATGAAGCTTTCTTT CASSLGQGDEAFF
TRBJ1-1 TRBV10-3 few TRBD1 TGTGCCATCAGTGATCAGGGGGGACTGAACACTGAAGCTTTCTTT CAISDQGGLNTEAFF
TRBJ2-2 TRBV7-8 NA NA TGTGCCAGCAGCTTCCCACGACTAGTCTCGGGCACCGGGGAGCTGTTTTTT CASSFPRLVSGTGELFF
TRBJ1-1 TRBV4-2 NA TRBD1 TGTGCCAGCAGCCAAGAATGGTGGCAGGGGGAGACTGAAGCTTTCTTT CASSQEWWQGETEAFF
TRBJ2-1 TRBV20-1 NA NA TGCAGTGCTAGTACTCGGCGGGGAGGCAATGAGCAGTTCTTC CSASTRRGGNEQFF
TRBJ2-3 TRBV7-2 NA NA TGTGCCAGCAGCACTGACTATACGTGGGATACGCAGTATTTT CASSTDYTWDTQYF
TRBJ2-5 TRBV14 few TRBD2 TGTGCCAGCAGCCAGGGGACTAGCGGGAGGTACCAAGAGACCCAGTACTTC CASSQGTSGRYQETQYF
TRBJ2-1 TRBV20-1 NA NA TGCAGTGCTAGAACCCTAGCAGGGTATGAGCAGTTCTTC CSARTLAGYEQFF
TRBJ2-7 TRBV6-1 few TRBD2 TGTGCCAGCAGCCATAGCGGGAGGACCCCCTACGAGCAGTACTTC CASSHSGRTPYEQYF
TRBJ2-3 TRBV24-1 NA NA TGTGCCACCAGTGTGGGAGCCACAGATACGCAGTATTTT CATSVGATDTQYF
TRBJ1-2 TRBV10-3 few NA TGTGCCATCAGTGGGGACGGATACTATGGCTACACCTTC CAISGDGYYGYTF
TRBJ2-7 TRBV6-5 few NA TGTGCCAGCAGTTACTACAGGGACGCCGAGCAGTACTTC CASSYYRDAEQYF